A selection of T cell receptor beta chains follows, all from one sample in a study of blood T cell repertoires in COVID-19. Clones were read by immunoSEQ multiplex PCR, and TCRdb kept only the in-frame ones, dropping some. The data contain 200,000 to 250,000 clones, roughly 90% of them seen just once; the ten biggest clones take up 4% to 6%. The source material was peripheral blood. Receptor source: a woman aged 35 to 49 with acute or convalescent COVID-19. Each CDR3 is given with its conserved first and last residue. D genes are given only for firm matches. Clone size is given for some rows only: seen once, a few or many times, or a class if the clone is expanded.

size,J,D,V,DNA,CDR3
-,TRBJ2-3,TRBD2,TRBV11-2,TGTGCCAGCAGCTTAGGGAGCGGGGGGACGCCACATTTGGGAGATACGCAGTATTTT,CASSLGSGGTPHLGDTQYF
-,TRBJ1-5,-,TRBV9,TGTGCCAGCAGCGTAGAGGCGGAGAATCAGCCCCAGCATTTT,CASSVEAENQPQHF
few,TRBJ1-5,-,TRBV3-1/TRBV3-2,TGTGCCAGCAGTAGAGGAACTTCCAATCAGCCCCAGCATTTT,CASSRGTSNQPQHF
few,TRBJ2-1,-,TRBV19,TGTGCCAGTAAGAGGAGTAGTTCGGGCAATGAGCAGTTCTTC,CASKRSSSGNEQFF
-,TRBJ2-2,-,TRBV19,TGTGCCAGTAATCGGGATACCGGGGAGCTGTTTTTT,CASNRDTGELFF
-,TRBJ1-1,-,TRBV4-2,TGTGCCAGCAGCCGTCAGAACACTGAAGCTTTCTTT,CASSRQNTEAFF
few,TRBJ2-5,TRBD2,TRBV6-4,TGTGCCAGCAGTGTAGCGGGGGGCGATCAAGAGACCCAGTACTTC,CASSVAGGDQETQYF
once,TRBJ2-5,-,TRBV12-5,TGTGCTAGTGCCCCGGACTGGGAAGAGACCCAGTACTTC,CASAPDWEETQYF
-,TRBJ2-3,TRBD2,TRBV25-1,TGTGCCAGCAGTGAATTTAGCGGGGGGGCACATACGCAGTATTTT,CASSEFSGGAHTQYF
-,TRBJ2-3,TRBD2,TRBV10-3,TGTGCCATGTCCGCTCACGGGGGGGTCACAGATACGCAGTATTTT,CAMSAHGGVTDTQYF
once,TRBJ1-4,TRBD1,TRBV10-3,TGTGCCATCAGTGAGGACAGGGATGGAAAACTGTTTTTT,CAISEDRDGKLFF
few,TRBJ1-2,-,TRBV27,TGTGCCAGCAGTTTCAGGCCAAACCGGGGTGGCTACACCTTC,CASSFRPNRGGYTF
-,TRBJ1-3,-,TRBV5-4,TGTGCCAGCAGCTTGTCCCTCTCTAGCTCTGGAAACACCATATATTTT,CASSLSLSSSGNTIYF
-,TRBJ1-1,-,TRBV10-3,TGTGCCATCAGTGAGTCAATACCGGGGGGGACTGAAGCTTTCTTT,CAISESIPGGTEAFF
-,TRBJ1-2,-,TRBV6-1,TGTGCCAGCAGTGAGGCAGGGATCTATGGCTACACCTTC,CASSEAGIYGYTF
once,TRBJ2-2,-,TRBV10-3,TGTGCCATCAGTGTTTACGGCACAGGACAATCCACCGGGGAGCTGTTTTTT,CAISVYGTGQSTGELFF
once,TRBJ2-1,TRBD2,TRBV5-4,TGTGCCAGCAGCTTGGGGACTAGCGGGGTCATATACAATGAGCAGTTCTTC,CASSLGTSGVIYNEQFF
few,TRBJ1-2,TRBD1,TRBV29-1,TGCAGCGTCTCCAGGGGGCGCGACTATGGCTACACCTTC,CSVSRGRDYGYTF
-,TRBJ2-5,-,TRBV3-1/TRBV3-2,TGTGCCAGCAGCCAACCCCGGGGGACAGCTCAAGAGACCCAGTACTTC,CASSQPRGTAQETQYF
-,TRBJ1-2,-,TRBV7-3,TGTGCCAGCGCTATGGGAGGGGACAATTATGGCTACACCTTC,CASAMGGDNYGYTF
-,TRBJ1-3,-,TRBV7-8,TGTGCCAGCAGCTTAGATGGCAGGGCGTCCGGAAACACCATATATTTT,CASSLDGRASGNTIYF